One sample yielded the 20 T cell receptor beta chains listed below, sequenced in a study of T cell repertoires in cytomegalovirus infection. Their antigens remain unidentified. TCRdb itself ran the reads through MiXCR, one entry per CDR3 protein. The data hold fewer than 650,000 distinct CDR3 sequences, with 35% to 50% observed a single time. The sample consisted of cultured PBMCs, taken from culture after CMV antigen stimulation. These receptors were obtained from a human donor in good health (CMV status not recorded). Some clones in this sample may be carry-over from other donors' samples.

The J gene is TRBJ1-4, the V gene TRBV2; possible D gene TRBD1, 5 bases. There are 12 residues in the CDR3. Germline V CDR1 and CDR2: SNHLY, FYNNEI. Trimming removed 6 bases from V and 6 bases from J, with 8 bases in between. CDR3 loop: CASSDSYEKLFF. As DNA, the CDR3 is TGTGCCAGCAGCGACAGCTATGAAAAACTGTTTTTT.

This clonotype came up a few times. The chain has TRBV7-8 and TRBJ2-1, with D uncertain. Trimming cost V 5 bases and J 7 bases, with 6 bases left between them. In germline, CDR1 is SGHVS, CDR2 FQNEAQ. The CDR3 contains 11 residues. CDR3 DNA: TGTGCCAGCAGCCCATGGAATGAGCAGTTCTTC. Translation gives CASSPWNEQFF.

V and J are TRBV27 and TRBJ2-1; possibly TRBD2 for D (5 bases). Germline loops: CDR1 MNHEY, CDR2 SMNVEV (reference sequence). The CDR3 is 13 amino acids. Trimming removed 3 bases at V and 9 bases at J, with 12 bases between. CDR3 protein: CASSLTTAGEQFF. The CDR3 DNA is TGTGCCAGCAGTTTGACCACTGCGGGTGAGCAGTTCTTC.

This CDR3 is CASSLVSSPETQYF. CDR3 in DNA: TGTGCCAGCAGCTTAGTGAGTAGCCCAGAGACCCAGTACTTC. This chain connects TRBV7-2 to TRBJ2-5; D unresolved. V lost 1 base to trimming and J lost 4 bases, with 10 bases between them. CDR3 size: 14 residues. The germline V gene has CDR1 SGHTA and CDR2 FQGNSA.

The genes are TRBV7-8 and TRBJ2-7; maybe TRBD1 (6 bases). In germline, CDR1 is SGHVS, CDR2 FQNEAQ. Trimming took 2 bases from V and 3 from J, leaving 14 bases between them. The length of the CDR3 is 15 residues. The CDR3 region is CASSLRGHGYYEQYF. DNA for the CDR3: TGTGCCAGCAGCTTACGGGGACACGGTTACTACGAGCAGTACTTC.

This chain's CDR3 is CASTTGGPYNSPLHF. The CDR3 nucleotides read TGTGCCAGCACCACAGGGGGCCCCTATAATTCACCCCTCCACTTT. The J gene is TRBJ1-6, the V gene TRBV28; TRBD1 agrees at 9 bases. The junction had 3 bases not matched to a gene; V was cut back by 7 bases and J by 2 bases. This CDR3 region has 15 residues. Germline values: CDR1 MDHEN, CDR2 SYDVKM.

This chain links TRBV6-1 with TRBJ2-3; 12 nucleotides align to TRBD2. There are 14 residues in the CDR3. The germline gives CDR1 MNHNS, CDR2 SASEGT. V was pared by 5 bases and J by 7 bases, with 4 bases of the junction left unmatched. CDR3 protein: CASSPTSGRNTQYF. CDR3 nucleotides: TGTGCCAGCAGTCCAACTAGCGGGAGGAATACGCAGTATTTT.

On this clonotype: An end of the junction differs from the germline gene, which may be a read error. The chain combines TRBV7-2 with TRBJ2-1; 10 bases are shared with TRBD2. The CDR3 loop spans 17 amino acids. Germline V gives CDR1 SGHTA, CDR2 FQGNSA. The DNA for the CDR3 is TGTGACAGCAGCACCGACCCACTAGCGGGATACTACAATGAGCAGTTCTTC. It specifies CDSSTDPLAGYYNEQFF.

The rearrangement links TRBV27 to TRBJ1-6; 8 bases map to TRBD1. Per the germline V gene, CDR1 is MNHEY and CDR2 is SMNVEV (reference sequence). Trimming removed 5 bases from V and 9 bases from J; junction bases left unmatched: 6. This CDR3 is built from 14 residues. The CDR3 is CASSGRTGRSPLHF. Here the CDR3 DNA reads TGTGCCAGCAGTGGAAGGACAGGGCGTTCACCCCTCCACTTT.

The chain combines TRBV5-4 with TRBJ2-2; TRBD1 or TRBD2 may be the D gene (5 bases each). Germline CDR1 and CDR2: SGHNT and YYREEE (reference sequence). V was trimmed by 2 bases and J by 4 bases, leaving 15 bases between them. This CDR3 has 16 residues. Here the CDR3 reads CASSFGARVATGELFF. CDR3 DNA sequence: TGTGCCAGCAGCTTTGGGGCGAGGGTCGCCACCGGGGAGCTGTTTTTT.

The table lists this clonotype with many counts. This chain joins TRBV7-2 and TRBJ2-5; D unresolved. Germline CDR1 reads SGHTA; CDR2 reads FQGNSA. The CDR3 spans 13 residues. V was shortened by 9 bases and J by 2 bases, with 13 bases between the two germline ends. CDR3 nucleotides: TGTGCCAGTTTTCAGGCCCCACAAGAGACCCAGTACTTC. The encoded protein is CASFQAPQETQYF. Supplemented by reference TRBV7-2 and TRBJ2-5, the full variable domain reads GAGVSQSPSNKVTEKGKDVELRCDPISGHTALYWYRQSLGQGLEFLIYFQGNSAPDKSGLPSDRFSAERTGGSVSTLTIQRTQQEDSAVYLCASFQAPQETQYFGPGTRLLVL.

CDR3 DNA: TGTGCCAGCAGTTTGTTGTTGGCAGAAGACGTAAAACTGTTTTTT. Amino acids: CASSLLLAEDVKLFF. This chain joins TRBV28 and TRBJ1-4; no reliable D call. Germline V gene data show CDR1 as MDHEN and CDR2 as SYDVKM. The germline V and J ends were trimmed by 3 bases and 10 bases, with 18 bases remaining between them. The CDR3 is 15 residues long.

The chain joins TRBV7-4 to TRBJ2-7; D not certain. V was trimmed by 3 bases and J by 1 base, leaving 10 bases between them. CDR3 size: 14 residues. Germline CDR1 is SGHVT and CDR2 is SQSDAQ. The CDR3 nucleotides read TGTGCCAGCAGCTTTAGTGGGAAATCCTACGAGCAGTACTTC. Its protein is CASSFSGKSYEQYF. Using reference TRBV7-4 and TRBJ2-7 for the parts outside the CDR3, the full variable domain is GAGVSQSPRYKVAKRGRDVALRCDSISGHVTLYWYRQTLGQGSEVLTYSQSDAQRDKSGRPSGRFSAERPERSVSTLKIQRTEQGDSAVYLCASSFSGKSYEQYFGPGTRLTVT.

The chain couples TRBV7-9 to TRBJ2-5; D is ambiguous. In germline, CDR1 is SEHNR, CDR2 FQNEAQ (reference sequence). CDR3 size: 15 residues. V was trimmed by 3 bases and J by 4 bases, leaving 15 bases between them. Here the CDR3 reads CASSLSVEVPETQYF. The CDR3 DNA reads as TGTGCCAGCAGCTTGAGCGTCGAAGTCCCAGAGACCCAGTACTTC. Full variable domain (rest looked up from reference TRBV7-9 and TRBJ2-5): DTGVSQNPRHKITKRGQNVTFRCDPISEHNRLYWYRQTLGQGPEFLTYFQNEAQLEKSRLLSDRFSAERPKGSFSTLEIQRTEQGDSAMYLCASSLSVEVPETQYFGPGTRLLVL.

The gene calls are TRBV11-2 and TRBJ1-1, with TRBD1 as a possible D gene (6 bases). V was clipped by 4 bases and J by 7 bases, with 19 bases between them. Germline assignment: CDR1 SGHAT and CDR2 FQNNGV. The CDR3 has 15 amino acids. This CDR3 is CASSYRGAFISEAFF. The DNA for the CDR3 is TGTGCCAGCAGCTACCGGGGGGCGTTCATAAGTGAAGCTTTCTTT.

In this sample, this clonotype turned up a few times. V gene TRBV20-1 combines with J gene TRBJ1-2, with D perhaps TRBD1 (6 bases). CDR1 DFQATT and CDR2 SNEGSKA come from the germline V gene (reference sequence). CDR3 size: 14 residues. Deletions cut 1 base from V and 6 bases from J, with 15 bases between. The DNA of the CDR3 is TGCAGTGCTAGAGGAAGGGGGGGAAGGGATGGCTACACCTTC. It specifies CSARGRGGRDGYTF.

The genes are TRBV6-2 or TRBV6-3 and TRBJ1-1; D is unresolved. V was shortened by 2 bases and J by 0 bases, with 10 bases between the two germline ends. Per the germline V gene, CDR1 is MNHEY and CDR2 is SVGEGT. There are 15 residues in the CDR3. CDR3 in amino acids: CASSYRLNLNTEAFF. DNA of the CDR3: TGTGCCAGCAGTTACCGCTTGAATCTGAACACTGAAGCTTTCTTT.

This clonotype has at least ten counts. The J gene is TRBJ2-2, the V gene TRBV7-2; D gene uncertain. Germline V lookup: CDR1 SGHTA, CDR2 FQGNSA. Trimming cost V 0 bases and J 5 bases, with 4 bases left between them. CDR3 size: 13 residues. CDR3 sequence: CASSLAPTGELFF. As DNA, the CDR3 is TGTGCCAGCAGCTTAGCCCCGACCGGGGAGCTGTTTTTT.

The rearrangement uses TRBV19 and TRBJ2-4; D might be TRBD1 (5 bases). Between the trimmed V and J ends, which lost 2 bases and 1 base, there was a span of 21 bases. CDR1 is LNHDA, CDR2 SQIVND, per germline (reference sequence). This CDR3 spans 19 amino acids. Here the CDR3 DNA reads TGTGCCAGTAGTATACGCAGGGTTGGCGCCATGTGGGCCAAAAACATTCAGTACTTC. It is translated as CASSIRRVGAMWAKNIQYF.

The chain is built from TRBV7-8 and TRBJ2-1, with D possibly being TRBD2 (6 bases). The CDR3 consists of 16 residues. Trimming removed 2 bases from V and 0 bases from J, with 11 bases in between. Looked up from germline, CDR1 is SGHVS and CDR2 is FQNEAQ. The CDR3 here is CASSLSLATSYNEQFF. CDR3 bases: TGTGCCAGCAGCTTATCTCTAGCGACCTCCTACAATGAGCAGTTCTTC.